These 6 T cell receptor beta chains came from one sample sequenced in a study of cytomegalovirus exposure and HLA in healthy donors. The PCR made use of 60 Vbeta and 13 Jbeta primers. Clones were read by immunoSEQ multiplex PCR, and TCRdb kept only the in-frame ones, dropping some. Found here are 95,000 to 150,000 clones, around 66% of them singletons; the top ten hold about 8.1%. Sequenced input: PBMCs. These receptors all come from a woman aged 40 to 50 in good health and CMV-seropositive.

The genes are TRBV28 and TRBJ2-7; TRBD2 might be the D (6 bases). The CDR3 has 16 amino acids. CDR1 MDHEN and CDR2 SYDVKM come from the germline V gene. Trimming stripped 9 bases from V and 3 bases from J, with 24 bases between. The CDR3: CASYPGSGGLLYEQYF. The DNA of the CDR3 is TGTGCCAGTTACCCAGGGAGTGGTGGACTACTCTACGAGCAGTACTTC.

The rearrangement joins TRBV18 to TRBJ2-3; 11 nucleotides agree with TRBD2. Losses at the gene ends were 6 bases for V and 1 base for J; bases not matched to a gene: 9. The CDR3 totals 17 residues. Germline lookup yields CDR1 KGHSH and CDR2 LQKENI. The CDR3 protein is CASSLLAGVTGTDTQYF. The CDR3 DNA is TGTGCCAGCTCCTTACTAGCGGGAGTAACGGGCACAGATACGCAGTATTTT.

This clone has more than one count but fewer than ten. J is TRBJ1-6 and V is TRBV6-1; 9 bases are shared with TRBD1. V lost 5 bases, J lost 9 bases, and 5 bases stayed unmatched. Per germline, CDR1 MNHNS and CDR2 SASEGT. This CDR3 spans 14 amino acids. The CDR3 region is CASSTGGASSPLHF. CDR3 DNA: TGTGCCAGCAGTACAGGGGGCGCGAGTTCACCCCTCCACTTT.

V is TRBV4-1 and J is TRBJ2-7; D gene uncertain. CDR3 length: 13 amino acids. Trimming took 1 base from V and 3 from J, leaving 7 bases between them. Germline assignment: CDR1 MGHRA and CDR2 YSYEKL. The CDR3 here is CASSQGALYEQYF. In DNA form, the CDR3 reads TGCGCCAGCAGCCAAGGCGCTCTCTACGAGCAGTACTTC.

The CDR3 is CANIPGGEYSNQPQHF. The CDR3 nucleotides are TGCGCCAACATTCCGGGGGGGGAATATAGCAATCAGCCCCAGCATTTT. The rearrangement links TRBV5-1 to TRBJ1-5, with a tentative D call TRBD1 (5 bases). This CDR3 spans 16 amino acids. Germline V CDR1 and CDR2: SGHRS, YFSETQ. Trimming removed 9 bases at V and 0 bases at J, with 19 bases between.

This clone came up a few times. This CDR3 is CASSQGQANEKLFF. DNA for the CDR3: TGTGCCAGCAGCCAGGGACAGGCTAATGAAAAACTGTTTTTT. J is TRBJ1-4 and V is TRBV7-9; 8 bases align to TRBD1. Germline CDR1 is SEHNR and CDR2 is FQNEAQ (reference sequence). V lost 5 bases, J lost 3 bases, and 2 bases stayed unmatched. The length of the CDR3 is 14 residues.